The subject of this entry is one T cell receptor beta chain. Its antigen is not identified. The data stem from a study of cytomegalovirus exposure and HLA in healthy donors. General study findings and limits: By a later analysis, the bulk of CMV-associated TCR beta chains appeared HLA-restricted. In a later analysis, at a false discovery rate of 0.05, fewer than 20,000 TCR beta sequences were associated with HLA alleles. In vitro, three CMV-associated chains proved specific for CMV antigens.

The PCR ran on 60 Vbeta and 13 Jbeta primers. Libraries were prepared by immunoSEQ multiplex PCR; TCRdb keeps only in-frame clonotypes and omits some of them. The listing records about 20,000 clones. Trimming cost V 3 bases and J 0 bases, with 6 bases left between them. Germline V lookup: CDR1 SGHVS, CDR2 FQNEAQ. The CDR3 is 13 amino acids. The sample was PBMCs. The chain carries TRBV7-8 and TRBJ2-7, with D possibly matching TRBD2 (5 bases). The receptor was isolated from a man aged 60-69 years in good health and CMV-seropositive. The CDR3 DNA reads TGTGCCAGCAGCTTTGGACTCTCCTACGAGCAGTACTTC. Translated, it gives CASSFGLSYEQYF.